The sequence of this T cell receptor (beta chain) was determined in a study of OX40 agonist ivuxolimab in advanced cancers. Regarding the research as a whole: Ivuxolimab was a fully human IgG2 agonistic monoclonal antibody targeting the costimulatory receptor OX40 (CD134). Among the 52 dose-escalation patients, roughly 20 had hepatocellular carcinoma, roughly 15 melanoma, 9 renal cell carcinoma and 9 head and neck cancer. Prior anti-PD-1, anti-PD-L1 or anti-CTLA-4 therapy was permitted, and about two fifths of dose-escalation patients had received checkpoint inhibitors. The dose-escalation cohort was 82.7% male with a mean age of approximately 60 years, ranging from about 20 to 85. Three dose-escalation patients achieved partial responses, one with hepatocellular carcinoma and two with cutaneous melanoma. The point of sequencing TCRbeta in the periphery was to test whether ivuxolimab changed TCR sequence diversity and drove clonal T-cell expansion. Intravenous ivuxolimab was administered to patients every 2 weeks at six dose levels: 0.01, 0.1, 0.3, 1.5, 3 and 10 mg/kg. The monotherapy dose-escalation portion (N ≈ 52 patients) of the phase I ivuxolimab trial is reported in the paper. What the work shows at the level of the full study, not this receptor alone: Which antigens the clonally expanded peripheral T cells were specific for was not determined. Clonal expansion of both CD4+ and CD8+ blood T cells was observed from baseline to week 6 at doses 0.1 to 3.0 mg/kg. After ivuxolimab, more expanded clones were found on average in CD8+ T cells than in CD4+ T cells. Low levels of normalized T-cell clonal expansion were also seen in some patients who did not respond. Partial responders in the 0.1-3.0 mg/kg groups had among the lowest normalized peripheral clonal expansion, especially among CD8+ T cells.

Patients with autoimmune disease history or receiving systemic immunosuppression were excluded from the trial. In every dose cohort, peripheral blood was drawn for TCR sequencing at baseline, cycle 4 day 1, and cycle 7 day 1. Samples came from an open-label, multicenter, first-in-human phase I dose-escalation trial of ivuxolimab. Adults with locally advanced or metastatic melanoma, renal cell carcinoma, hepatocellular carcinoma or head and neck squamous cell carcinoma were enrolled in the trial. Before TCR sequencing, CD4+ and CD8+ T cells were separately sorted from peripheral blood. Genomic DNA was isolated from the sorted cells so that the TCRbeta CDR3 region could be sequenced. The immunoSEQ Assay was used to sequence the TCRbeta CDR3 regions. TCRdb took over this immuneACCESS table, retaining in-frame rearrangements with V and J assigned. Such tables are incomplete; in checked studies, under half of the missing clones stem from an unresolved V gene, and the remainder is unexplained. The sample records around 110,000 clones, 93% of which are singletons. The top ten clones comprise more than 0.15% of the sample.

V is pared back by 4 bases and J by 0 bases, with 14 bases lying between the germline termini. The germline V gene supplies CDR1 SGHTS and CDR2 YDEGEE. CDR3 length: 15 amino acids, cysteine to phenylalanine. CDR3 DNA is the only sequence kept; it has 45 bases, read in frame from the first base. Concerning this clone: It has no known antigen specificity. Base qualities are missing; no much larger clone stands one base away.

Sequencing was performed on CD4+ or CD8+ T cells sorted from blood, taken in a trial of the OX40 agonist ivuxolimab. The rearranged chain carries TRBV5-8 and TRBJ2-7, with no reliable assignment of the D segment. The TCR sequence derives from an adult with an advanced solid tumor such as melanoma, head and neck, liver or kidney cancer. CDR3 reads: CASSQGRATSYEQYF. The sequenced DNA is TGTGCCAGCAGCCAAGGACGGGCGACCTCCTACGAGCAGTACTTC.